The T cell receptor (beta chain) under discussion was sequenced for a study of blood T cells in healthy people across ages. The study's findings and limits: Measured against age, TCR beta diversity per million T cells decreased in a roughly linear manner.

A second PCR, run for about 6 to 11 cycles, used a sample-barcoded 5' primer plus a J-beta primer mix. MiXCR, run by TCRdb on the 5' RACE reads, gives a single entry per CDR3 protein. The sample lists 1,500,000 or so distinct CDR3 sequences, roughly two fifths occurring once. The CDR3 spans 18 residues. V lost 5 bases and J lost 4; bases outside the gene matches: 13. In germline, CDR1 is DFQATT, CDR2 SNEGSKA (reference sequence). To note about this clonotype: Its antigen is as yet unknown.

This sequence was found in a young woman in good health. Material: blood. V usage is TRBV20-1 and J usage is TRBJ2-1, with 14 bases lining up with TRBD2. The CDR3 spells CSAPRLAGGPPIYNEQFF. The CDR3 bases are TGCAGTGCTCCCCGACTAGCGGGGGGGCCCCCGATATACAATGAGCAGTTCTTC.